One and the same sample provided the 10 T cell receptor beta chains below, sequenced in a study of T-cell reconstitution after alpha-beta-depleted transplantation in children. Preparation of the TCRbeta library used unique molecular identifiers. From the PCR reads, TCRdb called clonotypes with MiXCR, one entry per CDR3 protein. The sample holds more than 200,000 distinct CDR3 sequences; more than 20% are singletons and the top ten take roughly 2.6%. This material consisted of PBMCs, taken before TCRalphabeta/CD19-depleted stem cell transplant. Source of these receptors: a girl aged 2 to 9 with Fanconi anemia, due to receive a stem cell transplant.

The chain carries TRBV28 and TRBJ2-3; D is unresolved. The germline V gene encodes CDR1 MDHEN and CDR2 SYDVKM. The V gene lost 1 base and the J gene lost 6 bases, with 11 bases spanning the gap. The CDR3 loop spans 14 amino acids. The CDR3 spells CASSLLPQLDTQYF. As DNA, the CDR3 is TGTGCCAGCAGTTTATTGCCCCAGTTGGATACGCAGTATTTT.

The chain combines TRBV5-4 with TRBJ1-1, with D tentatively TRBD1 (5 bases). V shed 1 base and J shed 3 bases, with 22 bases lying between them. The CDR3 length is 18 residues. The germline V gene encodes CDR1 SGHNT and CDR2 YYREEE (reference sequence). CDR3 region: CASSLHPRTSGQDTEAFF. The CDR3 DNA follows: TGTGCCAGCAGCTTGCATCCGCGCACCTCAGGGCAAGACACTGAAGCTTTCTTT.

The rearrangement joins TRBV10-3 to TRBJ2-3, with 10 bases fitting TRBD1. This CDR3 region has 12 residues. Per germline, CDR1 ENHRY and CDR2 SYGVKD. V gave up 8 bases and J gave up 4 bases; unmatched junction bases: 0. The CDR3 is CAIGQGADTQYF. CDR3 sequence (DNA): TGTGCCATCGGACAGGGGGCAGATACGCAGTATTTT.

This chain uses TRBV29-1 with TRBJ1-2, with D hard to call. V lost 0 bases and J lost 3, with 8 bases in between. Looked up from germline, CDR1 is SQVTM and CDR2 is ANQGSEA. The CDR3 is 13 residues long. CDR3 residues: CSVEDPTDYGYTF. The CDR3 DNA follows: TGCAGCGTTGAAGATCCAACAGACTATGGCTACACCTTC.

The chain employs TRBV7-2 and TRBJ2-3; 14 bases agree with TRBD2. Trimming removed 3 bases from V and 4 bases from J; junction bases left unmatched: 3. Germline CDR1 is SGHTA and CDR2 is FQGNSA. The CDR3 extends over 16 amino acids. DNA of the CDR3: TGTGCCAGCAGCTTGGGACTAGCGGGAGAAGCAGATACGCAGTATTTT. Translated: CASSLGLAGEADTQYF.

This rearrangement joins TRBV20-1 to TRBJ2-7, with TRBD1 as a possible D gene (6 bases). The ends were cut back, 6 bases at V and 3 bases at J, with 18 bases in the middle. This CDR3 is built from 14 residues. The V gene's germline CDR1 is DFQATT and CDR2 SNEGSKA (reference sequence). The CDR3 coding sequence is TGCAGTGCCAGGGGTCTGAGGGAAGGCTACGAGCAGTACTTC. Encoded protein: CSARGLREGYEQYF.

This clonotype occurred many times. This sequence joins TRBV20-1 and TRBJ2-3; TRBD1 might be the D (6 bases). Deletions cut 6 bases from V and 5 bases from J, with 15 bases between. Germline V gene data show CDR1 as DFQATT and CDR2 as SNEGSKA (reference sequence). This CDR3 is 13 amino acids long. The CDR3 nucleotides read TGCAGTGCAAAAGGGGGAGTCATAGATACGCAGTATTTT. As protein: CSAKGGVIDTQYF.

V usage is TRBV20-1 and J usage is TRBJ2-3; D may correspond to TRBD1 or TRBD2 (6 bases each). This CDR3 is built from 16 residues. Deletions cut 3 bases from V and 3 bases from J, with 19 bases between. CDR1 DFQATT and CDR2 SNEGSKA come from the germline V gene (reference sequence). Here the CDR3 DNA reads TGCAGTGCTAGTGGGGCGTCCGGGGGCTCAACAGATACGCAGTATTTT. Translation: CSASGASGGSTDTQYF.

This clonotype was observed many times. This rearrangement joins TRBV13 to TRBJ1-1, with TRBD1 matching over 7 bases. Trimming cost V 5 bases and J 4 bases; bases outside gene matches: 1. There are 12 residues in the CDR3. Germline V gene data show CDR1 as PRHDT and CDR2 as FYEKMQ (reference sequence). The CDR3 loop reads CASSTGATEAFF. CDR3 sequence (DNA): TGTGCCAGCAGCACAGGGGCCACTGAAGCTTTCTTT. The variable domain in full, with the rest retrieved from reference TRBV13 and TRBJ1-1, is AAGVIQSPRHLIKEKRETATLKCYPIPRHDTVYWYQQGPGQDPQFLISFYEKMQSDKGSIPDRFSAQQFSDYHSELNMSSLELGDSALYFCASSTGATEAFFGQGTRLTVV.

The CDR3 coding sequence is TGCAGTGCTATCCGACTAGCGGGGGCTAGAGAGAGCTCCTACGAGCAGTACTTC. As protein: CSAIRLAGARESSYEQYF. The chain recombines TRBV20-1 with TRBJ2-7; 12 bases agree with TRBD2. The germline V gene encodes CDR1 DFQATT and CDR2 SNEGSKA (reference sequence). This CDR3 has 18 residues. V gave up 4 bases and J gave up 0 bases; unmatched junction bases: 13.